This TCR beta chain was observed in a study of long-term antiretroviral therapy in people with HIV (dated 2022 in TCRdb). Looking at the study overall: The earliest samples were collected approximately a decade before the 2015 WHO recommendation for immediate ART, a period when ART was typically delayed until CD4 counts fell. A retrospective serial study tested whether ART initiation and durable HIV suppression were associated with changes in peripheral blood TRB repertoire composition and diversity. Of the roughly 27 participants with HIV, some 12 were female. A total of 192 cryopreserved PBMC samples were contributed to the cohort by 30 adults with confirmed HIV infection, with samples collected serially over a mean of roughly six years (range 1-12). No cross-contamination during QIAcube processing was shown when test extractions of a monoclonal T-cell line were performed alongside over 25 polyclonal samples. The paper as a whole reports these results and caveats: ART initiation was associated with a significant increase in TRB diversity, but diversity stayed significantly below transplant donor controls even after long-term ART. Expanded TRB clones identified before ART initiation dominated the repertoire at all time points, although this dominance fluctuated and declined in many PLHIV after ART. No data were available on ART adherence, viral resistance or therapy changes, limiting inferences about post-ART repertoire changes. The samples span the years 2004 to 2017, and the ART regimens used may be less effective than current regimens. HIV repertoires had narrower CDR3 length ranges than controls, and the network structure suggested an antigen-experienced repertoire that shifted only slightly toward naive after ART. Because pre-ART samples had limited cell numbers, profiling was done on unsorted PBMC rather than on sorted CD4+ and CD8+ T cells. Limited PBMC availability meant only the TCR beta chain was sequenced, without alpha chain pairing.

Sequencing of the TRB variable region was done with the immunoSEQ hsTCRB v3.0 assay at survey level resolution. A depth of roughly 40,000-50,000 T-cell genomes per sample was targeted for TRB sequencing. TRB libraries were pooled and sequenced on an Illumina MiSeq using a v3 150-cycle kit. As for the authors' bioinformatics: Repertoire analysis was performed in R inside a reproducible Nextflow workflow that covered QC, data transformation and analysis. LymphoSeq2, an R package for AIRR-Seq data exploration, was used to implement custom analyses. A handful of samples that produced fewer than 5000 total TRB sequences were removed, so approximately 190 HIV repertoires were analyzed. Of the roughly 190 retained HIV repertoires, over 55 were collected before and 129 after ART initiation. Each repertoire was downsampled to 5000 TRB nucleotide sequences, and summary statistics were averaged across 100 downsampling iterations. TRB sequences were retained for analysis only if CDR3 regions of at least seven amino acids were present. Diversity was assessed using a clonality score derived from Shannon entropy and using the Gini coefficient. Repertoire networks linked the top 5000 CDR3 amino acid sequences whenever two sequences differed by an edit distance of one. Antigen specificity groups and MHC restriction were predicted for TRB CDR3 amino acid sequences with GLIPH2. CDR3 amino acid sequences were matched against VDJdb and McPAS-TCR to flag known CMV, EBV, HIV or tissue antigen associations. Pre-ART, post-ART and control groups were compared with Wilcoxon signed-rank tests and Holm-Bonferroni correction. TCRdb obtained this table from immuneACCESS and retained in-frame rearrangements with V and J assigned. These tables miss some clones; where compared with another copy, unresolved V genes account for less than half of the shortfall, and the remainder is unexplained. V, J and clone size derive from that table, while D and trimming were established from the DNA sequence. The sample has tens of thousands of clones on record, 85% to 95% of them singletons. The ten largest clones add up to roughly 2.5% of the sample.

To be included, a participant needed at least one PBMC sample from before ART initiation plus at least two post-ART samples. All participants with HIV were treated in the United States of America. Before DNA extraction, cryopreserved samples of about 1-10 million PBMC were thawed and washed. At the time of the earliest PBMC sample, participants with HIV were aged between roughly 20 and 54 years. PBMC samples from each participant spanned 1-4 timepoints before ART initiation and 2-8 timepoints after ART initiation, with a median of 7 samples. Serial HIV viral load, CD4+ T-cell count, ART history and demographic data were obtained for every participant. Genomic DNA was extracted from unsorted PBMC with a Qiagen kit on a QIAcube, processed in batches of 12 samples. From the cysteine up to the phenylalanine, the CDR3 has a length of 14 residues. Of the read, only the CDR3 DNA is kept; its 42 bases are in frame from base 1. V loses 6 bases of germline sequence and J loses 0 bases, and the interval between the two ends is 8 bases. CDR1 WSHSY and CDR2 SAAADI are derived from the germline V gene.

About this clone: The antigen it binds to is not known. Base qualities are not recorded, but no much larger clone differs from it by a single base.

The source is a man over 45 with HIV. Sequenced here: unsorted PBMCs, sampled about 7.2 years after starting antiretroviral therapy. The chain joins TRBV10-2 to TRBJ1-4, with the D gene too uncertain to name. The DNA sequence is given as TGCGCCAGCAGCCCCGGCTCAACTAATGAAAAACTGTTTTTT. This yields the protein CASSPGSTNEKLFF.